Listed below are T cell receptor beta chains from one sample, sequenced in a study of blood T cell repertoires in COVID-19. TCRdb keeps only in-frame clones here, not all; method: immunoSEQ multiplex PCR. This sample yields 350,000 to 400,000 clones, of which roughly nine tenths are seen a single time; 0.95% to 1.1% belongs to the top ten. The specimen sequenced was PBMCs or T cells enriched from blood (not recorded which). The receptors derive from a man between 18 and 35 years old who had recovered from COVID-19. The CDR3 runs from the conserved cysteine through the conserved F or W. The D gene is left open where the match is weak. For some rows the clone size is stated as once, few or many, or as a class when expanded; others skip it.

clone_size d_call j_call v_call cdr3_aa cdr3_nt
- - TRBJ2-1 TRBV3-1/TRBV3-2 CASSQMPSRVGNEQFF TGTGCCAGCAGCCAAATGCCCTCGCGGGTGGGGAATGAGCAGTTCTTC
- - TRBJ2-7 TRBV9 CASSVGWSGPYEQYF TGTGCCAGCAGCGTAGGGTGGAGCGGACCTTACGAGCAGTACTTC
- - TRBJ1-2 TRBV19 CASSMEISRGYGYTF TGTGCCAGTAGTATGGAAATAAGTCGGGGCTATGGCTACACCTTC
once TRBD1 TRBJ2-6 TRBV11-3 CASSLGQGPSGANVLTF TGTGCCAGCAGCTTGGGACAGGGGCCTTCTGGGGCCAACGTCCTGACTTTC
- - TRBJ2-7 TRBV28 CASSFPPFGTYEQYF TGTGCCAGCAGTTTTCCCCCCTTCGGGACCTACGAGCAGTACTTC
- - TRBJ2-3 TRBV5-1 CASKGGAGGDTQYF TGCGCCAGCAAAGGGGGGGCCGGTGGAGATACGCAGTATTTT
- - TRBJ1-1 TRBV28 CASSLYRVENTEAFF TGTGCCAGCAGTTTATATCGGGTCGAGAACACTGAAGCTTTCTTT
- TRBD2 TRBJ2-7 TRBV7-2 CASSSGTSGRIYF TGTGCCAGCAGCTCTGGGACTAGCGGGAGGATTTACTTC
- TRBD1 TRBJ1-5 TRBV19 CASRRRDSPLNQPQHF TGTGCCAGTAGGCGTAGGGACAGCCCTTTAAATCAGCCCCAGCATTTT
- TRBD1 TRBJ1-6 TRBV2 CASSRSGQSSYNSPLHF TGTGCCAGCAGTAGATCGGGACAGAGCTCCTATAATTCACCCCTCCACTTT
- - TRBJ2-2 TRBV5-4 CASSPVGAGRTGELFF TGTGCCAGCAGCCCGGTGGGGGCCGGGAGGACCGGGGAGCTGTTTTTT
- TRBD1 TRBJ1-5 TRBV7-9 CASSFSGTGGNQPQHF TGTGCCAGCAGCTTCTCCGGGACAGGGGGCAATCAGCCCCAGCATTTT
- - TRBJ1-3 TRBV3-1/TRBV3-2 CASSQGHSGNTIYF TGTGCCAGCAGCCAGGGGCACTCTGGAAACACCATATATTTT
- TRBD2 TRBJ2-1 TRBV7-2 CASSPRGGGSGPNEQFF TGTGCCAGCAGCCCTCGGGGAGGCGGGAGCGGTCCCAATGAGCAGTTCTTC
few - TRBJ1-1 TRBV7-6 CASSLDGSTDSNTEAFF TGTGCCAGCAGCTTAGACGGCAGTACCGACTCGAACACTGAAGCTTTCTTT
- TRBD1 TRBJ1-4 TRBV5-1 CASSLWHPGGTGEEKLFF TGCGCCAGCAGCTTGTGGCACCCCGGGGGGACAGGGGAGGAAAAACTGTTTTTT
- - TRBJ1-4 TRBV11-2 CASSLRYATNEKLFF TGTGCCAGCAGCTTGCGATACGCAACTAATGAAAAACTGTTTTTT
- TRBD2 TRBJ2-7 TRBV6-5 CASSYRRGGSEQYF TGTGCCAGCAGTTACCGGCGGGGGGGCAGCGAGCAGTACTTC
few - TRBJ2-7 TRBV13 CASSSRGLAYEQYF TGTGCCAGCAGCTCTCGCGGGCTGGCCTACGAGCAGTACTTC
- - TRBJ2-2 TRBV24-1 CATSDLGGAGASGELFF TGTGCCACCAGTGATTTAGGGGGGGCAGGAGCGTCCGGGGAGCTGTTTTTT
once - TRBJ1-3 TRBV7-2 CASSLGGTSGNTIYF TGTGCCAGCAGCTTAGGGGGGACATCAGGAAACACCATATATTTT
few TRBD2 TRBJ2-7 TRBV7-9 CASSYLRTSGRANRYEQYF TGTGCCAGCAGCTACCTAAGGACTAGCGGGAGAGCCAACCGGTACGAGCAGTACTTC